These T cell receptor beta chains were read from a single sample in a study of blood T cell repertoires in COVID-19. Here immunoSEQ multiplex PCR was the method, and the copy in TCRdb shows in-frame clones only, minus some. Here the sample spans some 93,000 clones, 82% being singletons. The sequencing sample was made of peripheral blood. These receptors came from a man between 65 and 79 years old with acute or convalescent COVID-19. Both conserved end residues are part of each CDR3.

TRBJ2-1	16	TRBV11-3	CASSPGTSGRAAEQFF
TRBJ1-1	14	TRBV30	CAWRSRGTNTEAFF
TRBJ1-1	15	TRBV7-8	CASSAPGVMNTEAFF
TRBJ2-3	17	TRBV7-6	CASSQAAGGLGTDTQYF
TRBJ2-2	15	TRBV2	CASRSQRGLAGELFF
TRBJ2-1	16	TRBV4-1	CASSQGWAGGPNEQFF
TRBJ2-1	14	TRBV29-1	CSAGVDRGGNEQFF
TRBJ2-7	13	TRBV18	CASSPERIQGEYF
TRBJ1-4	14	TRBV19	CASSMVGGVEKLFF
TRBJ1-5	16	TRBV19	CASSILYSRGDQPQHF
TRBJ1-2	15	TRBV18	CASSPGAETNYGYTF
TRBJ1-2	16	TRBV18	CASSPMLGQGYYGYTF
TRBJ2-5	15	TRBV11-2	CASSLLGAGGETQYF
TRBJ2-7	13	TRBV27	CASSLNGPYEQYF
TRBJ1-1	15	TRBV6-5	CASSYQPGGTTEAFF
TRBJ1-5	13	TRBV7-2	CASSRDRNQPQHF
TRBJ1-1	14	TRBV5-1	CASSLGNLNTEAFF
TRBJ2-5	15	TRBV5-4	CASSLAGRGWETQYF
TRBJ1-2	18	TRBV7-3	CASSPIPGTGGAEQGYTF
TRBJ2-6	16	TRBV7-6	CASSPIDRVGANVLTF
TRBJ1-1	13	TRBV6-5	CASRLGQDTEAFF
TRBJ2-1	19	TRBV4-2	CASSQLPWKGVSSYNEQFF
TRBJ2-5	15	TRBV2	CASKQWDSLGETQYF
TRBJ2-7	13	TRBV28	CASSLGGFYEQYF
TRBJ2-3	14	TRBV5-1	CASSFTVGTDTQYF
TRBJ1-5	12	TRBV30	CAWSSGNQPQHF
TRBJ2-1	15	TRBV6-5	CASSFRQVEYNEQFF
TRBJ2-1	14	TRBV14	CASSRDYAYNEQFF
TRBJ2-5	16	TRBV5-4	CASSSAGGTYQETQYF
TRBJ2-1	16	TRBV5-1	CASSLGAGTGGNEQFF
TRBJ1-1	15	TRBV7-2	CASRPGTGEWAEAFF
TRBJ1-4	13	TRBV2	CASRGQGFEKLFF
TRBJ1-1	13	TRBV28	CASRTQGRSEAFF
TRBJ1-2	14	TRBV5-5	CASSLAVQGNGYTF
TRBJ2-3	17	TRBV10-1	CASSKGTSGRGTDTQYF
TRBJ2-1	21	TRBV6-2/TRBV6-3	CASSYLWEHWIGAGGGNEQFF
TRBJ2-1	17	TRBV5-1	CASRGALAGAASGEQFF
TRBJ1-4	15	TRBV7-8	CASSSRQGLNEKLFF
TRBJ1-2	15	TRBV4-2	CASSQAGEGGYGYTF
TRBJ1-1	14	TRBV6-2/TRBV6-3	CASSQGLRRGEAFF
TRBJ2-7	15	TRBV19	CATNSGTEKPYEQYF
TRBJ2-1	17	TRBV2	CASSPGRGRSSYNEQFF
TRBJ1-6	15	TRBV7-9	CASSSQGVDNSPLHF
TRBJ1-6	14	TRBV27	CASRQGYYNSPLHF
TRBJ1-4	12	TRBV5-1	CASSPDTEKLFF
TRBJ1-3	14	TRBV5-5	CTSSTGDPGNTIYF
TRBJ1-2	15	TRBV6-1	CASSEAIVPNYGYTF
TRBJ1-5	14	TRBV27	CASRHPGSPQPQHF